A single sample gave rise to the 32 T cell receptor beta chains below, sequenced in a study of cytomegalovirus exposure and HLA in healthy donors. Primers included in the PCR were 60 Vbeta and 13 Jbeta primers. Only in-frame clones appear in the TCRdb table, and some are missing; sequencing was by immunoSEQ multiplex PCR. The sample contains more than 120,000 clones, around 86% of which appear only once. Source material: PBMCs. These receptors were collected from a woman in her twenties or thirties in good health and CMV-seronegative.

J is TRBJ2-1 and V is TRBV30, with a tentative D call TRBD1 (6 bases). This CDR3 has 17 residues. Germline CDR1 GTSNPN, CDR2 SVGIG (reference sequence). V lost 4 bases and J lost 0, with 19 bases in between. The CDR3 nucleotides read TGTGCCTGGACGGATCCGGGACACTGGAGCTCCTACAATGAGCAGTTCTTC. Its protein is CAWTDPGHWSSYNEQFF.

The chain is built from TRBV5-6 and TRBJ2-5, with D possibly matching TRBD2 (6 bases). Germline CDR1 SGHDT, CDR2 YYEEEE. Trimming pared 0 bases from V and 9 bases from J, leaving 15 bases between. This CDR3 is 14 amino acids long. For the CDR3, the DNA is TGTGCCAGCAGCTTGGCGGGGCAGGGAGGTGCCCAGTACTTC. It is translated as CASSLAGQGGAQYF.

This clone was recorded once. The V and J genes are TRBV11-2 and TRBJ2-3; 8 positions agree with TRBD2. The CDR3 has 16 amino acids. Unmatched junction bases numbered 12, after V lost 7 bases and J lost 3 bases. Germline values: CDR1 SGHAT, CDR2 FQNNGV. CDR3 sequence: CASTPAIAGLTDTQYF. The CDR3 DNA reads as TGTGCCAGCACCCCAGCCATAGCGGGGTTAACAGATACGCAGTATTTT.

This clone has more than one count but fewer than ten. The rearrangement uses TRBV28 and TRBJ2-7, with 9 positions matching TRBD2. This CDR3 has 15 residues. J was trimmed by 2 bases and V by 2 bases; bases with no gene match: 4. The V gene's germline CDR1 is MDHEN and CDR2 SYDVKM. CDR3 sequence: CASSLPSGTTYEQYF. CDR3 nucleotide sequence: TGTGCCAGCAGTTTACCTAGCGGGACCACCTACGAGCAGTACTTC.

There are a few counts of this clone. The chain uses TRBV30 and TRBJ1-1; D gene unclear. V lost 2 bases to trimming and J lost 1 base, with 5 bases between them. Per germline, CDR1 GTSNPN and CDR2 SVGIG (reference sequence). The CDR3 is 12 residues long. The CDR3 region is CAWSHRNTEAFF. Written as DNA, the CDR3 is TGTGCCTGGAGTCACAGGAACACTGAAGCTTTCTTT.

The chain combines TRBV28 with TRBJ1-5; D remains unclear. The ends were cut back, 9 bases at V and 3 bases at J, with 9 bases in the middle. CDR3 length: 12 amino acids. The germline V gene has CDR1 MDHEN and CDR2 SYDVKM. The CDR3 loop is CASTDLNQPQHF. The CDR3 DNA follows: TGTGCCAGTACAGACCTCAATCAGCCCCAGCATTTT.

As for this clone: Additional DNA sequences in this sample encode the identical CDR3. The rearrangement uses TRBV20-1 and TRBJ2-5, with D uncertain. The CDR3 length is 11 residues. Germline values: CDR1 DFQATT, CDR2 SNEGSKA (reference sequence). Trimming left V 1 base short and J 5 bases short, with 5 bases between. CDR3 nucleotides: TGCAGTGCTAGAGTTCAGGAGACCCAGTACTTC. Its protein is CSARVQETQYF.

CDR3 sequence: CASSPKQGSTDTQYF. CDR3 DNA sequence: TGTGCCAGCTCACCCAAACAGGGTAGCACAGATACGCAGTATTTT. The V and J genes are TRBV18 and TRBJ2-3, with a weak D call TRBD1 (6 bases). From germline, CDR1 is KGHSH and CDR2 LQKENI. Trimming took 3 bases from V and 0 from J, leaving 10 bases between them. The CDR3 length is 15 residues.

The CDR3 nucleotides are TGTGCCAGCAGTTACGACAGATACAATGAGCAGTTCTTC. Translation: CASSYDRYNEQFF. V is TRBV6-6 and J is TRBJ2-1; TRBD1 might be the D (5 bases). The CDR3 contains 13 residues. Trimming left V 2 bases short and J 4 bases short, with 6 bases between. The V gene's germline CDR1 is MNHNY and CDR2 SVGAGI (reference sequence).

The chain employs TRBV11-1 and TRBJ1-4; D is undetermined. Germline lookup yields CDR1 SGHAT and CDR2 FQDESV (reference sequence). Trimming left V 5 bases short and J 7 bases short, with 14 bases between. The CDR3 is made up of 14 amino acids. The CDR3 reads CASSPPALCEKLFF. CDR3 nucleotide sequence: TGTGCCAGCAGCCCCCCCGCGCTCTGTGAAAAACTGTTTTTT.

The chain couples TRBV29-1 to TRBJ2-5, with D possibly matching TRBD2 (5 bases). V lost 0 bases and J lost 5, with 7 bases in between. The germline V gene encodes CDR1 SQVTM and CDR2 ANQGSEA. The CDR3 contains 12 residues. The CDR3 nucleotides are TGCAGCGTTGAAGATAGCGCCGAGACCCAGTACTTC. Protein: CSVEDSAETQYF.

This sequence joins TRBV29-1 and TRBJ2-7, with 8 bases fitting TRBD1. The CDR3 sequence is 17 residues long. Per germline, CDR1 SQVTM and CDR2 ANQGSEA. V shed 5 bases, J shed 4 bases, and the junction held 19 bases outside the gene matches. Written as DNA, the CDR3 is TGCAGCGTTCAGTTCTGGACAGGGCGTCTGAACGATTACGAGCAGTACTTC. The encoded protein is CSVQFWTGRLNDYEQYF.

The chain is built from TRBV5-1 and TRBJ2-1; 12 bases are shared with TRBD2. Losses at the gene ends were 0 bases for V and 0 bases for J; bases not matched to a gene: 4. The CDR3 sequence is 18 residues long. The germline gives CDR1 SGHRS, CDR2 YFSETQ. The CDR3 loop reads CASSLGLAGASSYNEQFF. The CDR3 coding sequence is TGCGCCAGCAGCTTGGGACTAGCGGGGGCTAGCTCCTACAATGAGCAGTTCTTC. The full variable domain, with the rest looked up from reference TRBV5-1 and TRBJ2-1, is KAGVTQTPRYLIKTRGQQVTLSCSPISGHRSVSWYQQTPGQGLQFLFEYFSETQRNKGNFPGRFSGRQFSNSRSEMNVSTLELGDSALYLCASSLGLAGASSYNEQFFGPGTRLTVL.

This clone was counted once. The chain carries TRBV7-9 and TRBJ2-7; 10 nucleotides agree with TRBD2. Looked up from germline, CDR1 is SEHNR and CDR2 is FQNEAQ (reference sequence). J was trimmed by 2 bases and V by 5 bases; bases with no gene match: 3. The CDR3 is made up of 14 amino acids. Here the CDR3 reads CASSRTSGTYEQYF. CDR3 nucleotides: TGTGCCAGCAGCCGGACTAGCGGAACCTACGAGCAGTACTTC.

The chain is built from TRBV5-1 and TRBJ2-7, with 9 bases fitting TRBD2. This CDR3 is built from 15 residues. V lost 4 bases, J lost 4 bases, and 9 bases stayed unmatched. CDR1 is SGHRS and CDR2 is YFSETQ in the germline V gene. As DNA, the CDR3 is TGCGCCAGCAGCCTGGTAGCGGGGGCGGGGTACGAGCAGTACTTC. Translation: CASSLVAGAGYEQYF.

This clone was detected only a few times. The chain recombines TRBV9 with TRBJ2-5; 8 bases map to TRBD2. The CDR3 extends over 15 amino acids. Losses at the gene ends were 3 bases for V and 4 bases for J; bases not matched to a gene: 8. CDR1 and CDR2 from the germline V gene are SGDLS and YYNGEE. The CDR3: CASSGGGLGAETQYF. Here the CDR3 DNA reads TGTGCCAGCAGCGGTGGGGGACTAGGTGCAGAGACCCAGTACTTC. Filled out from reference TRBV9 and TRBJ2-5, the complete variable domain reads DSGVTQTPKHLITATGQRVTLRCSPRSGDLSVYWYQQSLDQGLQFLIQYYNGEERAKGNILERFSAQQFPDLHSELNLSSLELGDSALYFCASSGGGLGAETQYFGPGTRLLVL.

The chain has TRBV7-9 and TRBJ2-5; 11 bases match TRBD2. V lost 5 bases, J lost 3 bases, and 2 bases stayed unmatched. Germline lookup yields CDR1 SEHNR and CDR2 FQNEAQ (reference sequence). The length of the CDR3 is 14 residues. CDR3 residues: CASSEGLAEETQYF. The CDR3 DNA reads TGTGCCAGCAGCGAGGGACTAGCGGAAGAGACCCAGTACTTC.

The rearrangement links TRBV27 to TRBJ2-7, with D uncertain. CDR3 length: 13 amino acids. Germline V lookup: CDR1 MNHEY, CDR2 SMNVEV (reference sequence). V was cut by 5 bases and J by 2 bases, with 10 bases left in between. The CDR3 here is CASSVTTAYEQYF. CDR3 nucleotide sequence: TGTGCCAGCAGTGTAACTACCGCCTACGAGCAGTACTTC.

The chain employs TRBV5-1 and TRBJ2-1; no clear D. V was shortened by 4 bases and J by 7 bases, with 9 bases between the two germline ends. Germline lookup yields CDR1 SGHRS and CDR2 YFSETQ. CDR3 length: 12 amino acids. CDR3 in DNA: TGCGCCAGCAGCCCGACCGGGAATGAGCAGTTCTTC. It is translated as CASSPTGNEQFF.

The rearrangement uses TRBV2 and TRBJ2-5, with D tentatively TRBD1 (5 bases). Germline values: CDR1 SNHLY, CDR2 FYNNEI. This CDR3 is 11 amino acids long. Trimming cost V 7 bases and J 5 bases, with 8 bases left between them. Written as DNA, the CDR3 is TGTGCCAGCAAGGGGCTGGAGACCCAGTACTTC. It encodes CASKGLETQYF.

The CDR3 reads CATSRALPGSVDEQYF. The CDR3 DNA follows: TGTGCCACCAGCAGAGCCCTGCCGGGGAGCGTCGACGAGCAGTACTTC. The V call is TRBV15, the J call TRBJ2-7; D might be TRBD2 (5 bases). Per germline, CDR1 LNHNV and CDR2 YYDKDF (reference sequence). The CDR3 contains 16 residues. Deletions cut 1 base from V and 5 bases from J, with 18 bases between. The full variable domain, with the rest looked up from reference TRBV15 and TRBJ2-7, is DAMVIQNPRYQVTQFGKPVTLSCSQTLNHNVMYWYQQKSSQAPKLLFHYYDKDFNNEADTPDNFQSRRPNTSFCFLDIRSPGLGDTAMYLCATSRALPGSVDEQYFGPGTRLTVT.

This chain connects TRBV4-2 to TRBJ1-6; D gene uncertain. Trimming cost V 1 base and J 5 bases, with 12 bases left between them. From germline, CDR1 is LGHNA and CDR2 YNFKEQ. The length of the CDR3 is 16 residues. The CDR3 region is CASSQVRVSDNSPLHF. As DNA, the CDR3 is TGTGCCAGCAGCCAAGTCCGGGTGTCGGATAATTCACCCCTCCACTTT.

The chain recombines TRBV12-5 with TRBJ2-1, with 7 nucleotides matching TRBD1. CDR3 length: 17 amino acids. With 1 base clipped from V and 4 bases from J, the junction kept 10 bases outside the gene matches. The germline V gene encodes CDR1 LGHNT and CDR2 FRNRAP. The CDR3 DNA is TGTGCTAGTGGTTTGGCCCCCGGGACAGCCATGTACAATGAGCAGTTCTTC. Translating it yields CASGLAPGTAMYNEQFF.

The chain employs TRBV19 and TRBJ2-3; D gene ambiguous. CDR1 LNHDA and CDR2 SQIVND come from the germline V gene (reference sequence). Deletions cut 3 bases from V and 0 bases from J, with 7 bases between. The CDR3 totals 14 residues. CDR3 DNA: TGTGCCAGTAGTATCGAGACTAGCACAGATACGCAGTATTTT. Amino acid sequence: CASSIETSTDTQYF.

V usage is TRBV25-1 and J usage is TRBJ2-3; a weak D match, TRBD1 (5 bases). V lost 6 bases to trimming and J lost 3 bases, with 10 bases between them. The CDR3 totals 13 residues. CDR1 is MGHDK and CDR2 is SYGVNS in the germline V gene. CDR3 bases: TGTGCCAGCAGGGGGCTTCGAACAGATACGCAGTATTTT. Its translation: CASRGLRTDTQYF.

This sequence joins TRBV27 and TRBJ2-6; 8 bases line up with TRBD1. CDR1 MNHEY and CDR2 SMNVEV come from the germline V gene (reference sequence). Losses at the gene ends were 3 bases for V and 1 base for J; bases not matched to a gene: 5. This CDR3 has 17 amino acids. The CDR3 here is CASSLDRVRSGANVLTF. DNA for the CDR3: TGTGCCAGCAGTTTGGACAGGGTCCGGTCTGGGGCCAACGTCCTGACTTTC.

The V gene is TRBV5-1, the J gene TRBJ1-2; TRBD1 agrees at 7 bases. Trimming cost V 2 bases and J 7 bases; bases outside gene matches: 8. From germline, CDR1 is SGHRS and CDR2 YFSETQ. CDR3 size: 14 residues. The CDR3: CASSFGQDFLGYTF. CDR3 DNA: TGCGCCAGCAGCTTTGGACAGGACTTTCTTGGCTACACCTTC.

The V gene is TRBV5-4, the J gene TRBJ2-7, with D possibly TRBD1 on 5 matching bases. This CDR3 spans 14 amino acids. Germline CDR1 reads SGHNT; CDR2 reads YYREEE (reference sequence). V gave up 2 bases and J gave up 2 bases, with 11 bases separating them. For the CDR3, the DNA is TGTGCCAGCAGCTTCGGCGCAGGGACCTACGAGCAGTACTTC. Translating gives CASSFGAGTYEQYF.

This rearrangement joins TRBV7-7 to TRBJ2-2, with D possibly being TRBD1 (7 bases). Germline V gene data show CDR1 as SSHAT and CDR2 as FNYEAQ (reference sequence). V lost 6 bases and J 0 bases, leaving 14 bases between the germline ends. The CDR3 runs 16 residues. CDR3 bases: TGTGCCAGCAGGCAGGGGGGAGGCGCGAACACCGGGGAGCTGTTTTTT. This encodes CASRQGGGANTGELFF.

V and J are TRBV5-1 and TRBJ2-2; weak D call: TRBD2 (5 bases). This CDR3 has 17 amino acids. Germline CDR1 reads SGHRS; CDR2 reads YFSETQ. Trimming cost V 0 bases and J 4 bases, with 16 bases left between them. CDR3 coding DNA: TGCGCCAGCAGCTTGGAACTGGCTAGCTTGGGCACCGGGGAGCTGTTTTTT. Translation: CASSLELASLGTGELFF.

V usage is TRBV4-1 and J usage is TRBJ1-6; D is ambiguous. V dropped 1 base and J dropped 5 bases, with 18 bases sitting between them. The CDR3 consists of 18 residues. CDR1 MGHRA and CDR2 YSYEKL come from the germline V gene. The CDR3 here is CASSQVRSSNVDNSPLHF. CDR3 sequence (DNA): TGCGCCAGCAGCCAAGTCCGGAGCTCCAACGTGGATAATTCACCCCTCCACTTT.

The rearrangement uses TRBV7-2 and TRBJ1-6; D uncertain. This CDR3 contains 13 residues. Per germline, CDR1 SGHTA and CDR2 FQGNSA. Deletions cut 5 bases from V and 7 bases from J, with 9 bases between. The CDR3 coding sequence is TGTGCCAGCAGCCAGGCCATGAATTCACCCCTCCACTTT. Translated: CASSQAMNSPLHF.